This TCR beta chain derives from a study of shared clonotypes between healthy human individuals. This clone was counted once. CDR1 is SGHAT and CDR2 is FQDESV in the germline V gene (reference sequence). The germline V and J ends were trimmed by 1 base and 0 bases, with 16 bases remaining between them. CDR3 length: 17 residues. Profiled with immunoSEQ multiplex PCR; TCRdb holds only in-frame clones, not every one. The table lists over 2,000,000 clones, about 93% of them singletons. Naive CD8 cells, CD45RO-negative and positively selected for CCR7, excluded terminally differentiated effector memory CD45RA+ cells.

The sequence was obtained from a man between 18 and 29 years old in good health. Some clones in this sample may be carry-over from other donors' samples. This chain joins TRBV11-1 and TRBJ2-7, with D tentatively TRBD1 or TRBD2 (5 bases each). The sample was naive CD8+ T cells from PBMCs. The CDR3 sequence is CASSLDWTGPTSYEQYF. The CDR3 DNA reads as TGTGCCAGCAGCTTAGACTGGACGGGACCGACCTCCTACGAGCAGTACTTC.